This T cell receptor (beta chain) appears in the sequencing data of a study of Ad26.COV2.S vaccination and SARS-CoV-2 variants. Per the germline V gene, CDR1 is SEHNR and CDR2 is FQNEAQ (reference sequence). Trimming shortened V by 1 base and J by 1 base, and 12 bases separated the two germline ends. The CDR3 is made up of 16 amino acids. Specified treatment: 15 to 20 received Ad26.COV2.S at low or high dose, single or two shots; 5 received placebo; per-sample allocation not given. Sampling happened 63 days after the first vaccine or placebo injection. Libraries were prepared by immunoSEQ multiplex PCR; TCRdb keeps only in-frame clonotypes and omits some of them. Among roughly 380,000 clones listed, 70% to 90% were seen once.

The chain has TRBV7-9 and TRBJ2-3; D unresolved. Sample: peripheral blood, taken in a trial of Ad26.COV2.S vaccine versus placebo. The TCR was taken from a person aged 18-65 years who received the Ad26.COV2.S COVID-19 vaccine or a placebo. CDR3 bases: TGTGCCAGCAGCTTAGTTTCAGGTAGTGGCACAGATACGCAGTATTTT. Translation gives CASSLVSGSGTDTQYF.